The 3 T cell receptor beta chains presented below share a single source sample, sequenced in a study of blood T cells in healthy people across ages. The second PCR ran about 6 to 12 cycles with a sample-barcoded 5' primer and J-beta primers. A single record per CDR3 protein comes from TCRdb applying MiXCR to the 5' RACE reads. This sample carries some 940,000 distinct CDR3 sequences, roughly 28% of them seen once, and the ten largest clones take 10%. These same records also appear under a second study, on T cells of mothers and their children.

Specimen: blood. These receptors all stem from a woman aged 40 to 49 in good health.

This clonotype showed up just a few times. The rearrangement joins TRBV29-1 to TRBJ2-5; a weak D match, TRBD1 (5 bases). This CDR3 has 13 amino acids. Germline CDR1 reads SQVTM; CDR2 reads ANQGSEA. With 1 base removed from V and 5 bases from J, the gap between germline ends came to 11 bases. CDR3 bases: TGCAGCGTTGAAGGGGTCCCAGGGGAGACCCAGTACTTC. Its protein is CSVEGVPGETQYF.

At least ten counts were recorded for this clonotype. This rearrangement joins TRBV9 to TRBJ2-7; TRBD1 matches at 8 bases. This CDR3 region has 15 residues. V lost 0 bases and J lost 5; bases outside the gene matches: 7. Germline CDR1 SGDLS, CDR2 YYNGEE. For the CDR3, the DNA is TGTGCCAGCAGCGTAGGGGGCAGGGGGCTCGACGAGCAGTACTTC. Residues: CASSVGGRGLDEQYF.

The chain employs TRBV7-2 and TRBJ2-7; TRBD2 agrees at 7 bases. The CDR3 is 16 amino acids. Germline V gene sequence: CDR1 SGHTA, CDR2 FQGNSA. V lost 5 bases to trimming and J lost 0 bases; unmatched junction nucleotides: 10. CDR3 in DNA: TGTGCCAGCAGCCGTAGATGGGGGGGTAGCTCCTACGAGCAGTACTTC. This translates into CASSRRWGGSSYEQYF. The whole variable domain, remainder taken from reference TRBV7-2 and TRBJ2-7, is GAGVSQSPSNKVTEKGKDVELRCDPISGHTALYWYRQSLGQGLEFLIYFQGNSAPDKSGLPSDRFSAERTGGSVSTLTIQRTQQEDSAVYLCASSRRWGGSSYEQYFGPGTRLTVT.